The 28 T cell receptor beta chains below were found in one sample sequenced in a study of shared clonotypes between healthy human individuals. Libraries were prepared by immunoSEQ multiplex PCR; TCRdb keeps only in-frame clonotypes and omits some of them. Of about 2 million clones listed, roughly 95% are singletons. The source material was naive CD4+ T cells sorted from blood. The sample's subset: CD45RA+ positively selected. The receptor source for this set is a man younger than 35 in good health.

The gene calls are TRBV28 and TRBJ1-1, with 10 nucleotides matching TRBD1. Trimming cost V 8 bases and J 0 bases; bases outside gene matches: 3. The V gene's germline CDR1 is MDHEN and CDR2 SYDVKM. CDR3 length: 14 residues. CDR3 nucleotides: TGTGCCAGCCTGACAGGGGGCTTGAACACTGAAGCTTTCTTT. Its protein product is CASLTGGLNTEAFF. The whole variable domain, filled in from reference TRBV28 and TRBJ1-1, reads DVKVTQSSRYLVKRTGEKVFLECVQDMDHENMFWYRQDPGLGLRLIYFSYDVKMKEKGDIPEGYSVSREKKERFSLILESASTNQTSMYLCASLTGGLNTEAFFGQGTRLTVV.

Turning to this clone: In the same sample, other DNA sequences code for this CDR3. J is TRBJ1-1 and V is TRBV6-5; D gene uncertain. Trimming shortened V by 0 bases and J by 1 base, and 9 bases separated the two germline ends. Germline CDR1 and CDR2: MNHEY and SVGAGI. The CDR3 length is 15 residues. DNA of the CDR3: TGTGCCAGCAGTTACTCGAGTCTTGGGAACACTGAAGCTTTCTTT. Its translation is CASSYSSLGNTEAFF.

This clone was recorded only once. CDR3 amino acids: CASSDIMAYNEQFF. The CDR3 DNA follows: TGCGCCAGCAGTGACATTATGGCCTACAATGAGCAGTTCTTC. The rearrangement joins TRBV10-2 to TRBJ2-1; unclear D gene. Trimming took off 3 bases at V and 2 bases at J, with 8 bases between the two ends. Germline V gene lookup returns CDR1 WSHSY and CDR2 SAAADI. CDR3 length: 14 amino acids.

Regarding this clone: The same CDR3 arises from other DNA sequences in this sample as well. The chain combines TRBV5-4 with TRBJ2-5; D might be TRBD2 (6 bases). The CDR3 runs to 13 residues. The germline V gene encodes CDR1 SGHNT and CDR2 YYREEE (reference sequence). V shed 1 base and J shed 5 bases, with 9 bases lying between them. The CDR3 DNA sequence: TGTGCCAGCAGCTTGCCAGGAGGGGAGACCCAGTACTTC. Protein: CASSLPGGETQYF.

V gene TRBV30 combines with J gene TRBJ2-5; tentative D call: TRBD2 (5 bases). CDR3 size: 15 residues. Trimming pared 3 bases from V and 5 bases from J, leaving 19 bases between. The germline V gene encodes CDR1 GTSNPN and CDR2 SVGIG (reference sequence). Here the CDR3 DNA reads TGTGCCTGGAGCCCCGCGGAGGCCTTAGGGGAGACCCAGTACTTC. Translated, it gives CAWSPAEALGETQYF.

The chain has TRBV7-8 and TRBJ2-7; D is perhaps TRBD2 (6 bases). V shed 0 bases and J shed 3 bases, with 12 bases lying between them. This CDR3 contains 15 residues. CDR1 and CDR2 (germline): SGHVS, FQNEAQ. The CDR3 is CASSLAPRGNYEQYF. The DNA for the CDR3 is TGTGCCAGCAGCTTAGCGCCCCGGGGGAACTACGAGCAGTACTTC.

The rearrangement uses TRBV15 and TRBJ1-5, with D hard to call. V was pared by 1 base and J by 6 bases, with 13 bases between. This CDR3 has 15 residues. The V gene's germline CDR1 is LNHNV and CDR2 YYDKDF (reference sequence). CDR3 loop: CATSRVLQASQPQHF. CDR3 DNA sequence: TGTGCCACCAGCAGAGTTCTCCAGGCTAGTCAGCCCCAGCATTTT.

V is TRBV9 and J is TRBJ2-5, with 8 bases matching TRBD2. There are 16 residues in the CDR3. With 0 bases clipped from V and 2 bases from J, the junction kept 6 bases outside the gene matches. The germline V gene encodes CDR1 SGDLS and CDR2 YYNGEE. CDR3 loop: CASSVGQAGVQETQYF. The CDR3 DNA reads as TGTGCCAGCAGCGTAGGGCAAGCGGGGGTACAAGAGACCCAGTACTTC.

This clone appeared a single time. V usage is TRBV11-3 and J usage is TRBJ2-5; 9 bases are shared with TRBD2. J was trimmed by 4 bases and V by 6 bases; bases with no gene match: 9. Germline-derived CDR1 and CDR2 are SGHNT and YENEEA. The CDR3 loop spans 15 amino acids. The CDR3 protein is CASSSGGRAGETQYF. DNA for the CDR3: TGTGCCAGCAGTTCGGGCGGGAGGGCCGGAGAGACCCAGTACTTC.

The J gene is TRBJ2-4, the V gene TRBV30; D perhaps matches TRBD2 (7 bases). The V and J ends lost 2 bases and 7 bases respectively, with 18 bases between them. Germline lookup yields CDR1 GTSNPN and CDR2 SVGIG (reference sequence). This CDR3 comprises 15 residues. The CDR3 region is CAWSLPGGGLNIQYF. The CDR3, as DNA: TGTGCCTGGAGTCTCCCTGGGGGGGGCCTGAACATTCAGTACTTC.

The chain is built from TRBV2 and TRBJ2-1; D gene uncertain. V lost 3 bases and J 12 bases, leaving 9 bases between the germline ends. Germline CDR1 SNHLY, CDR2 FYNNEI. The CDR3 extends over 11 amino acids. The CDR3 coding sequence is TGTGCCAGCAGTGAGAACTGGGGGCAGTTCTTC. It yields the protein CASSENWGQFF.

Regarding this clone: Other DNA variants within this sample encode the same CDR3. DNA for the CDR3: TGTGCCAGCAGTGAAGCGGCCTACGAGCAGTACTTC. Translation gives CASSEAAYEQYF. This chain uses TRBV6-1 with TRBJ2-7; D is unclear. V was clipped by 0 bases and J by 2 bases, with 2 bases between them. The CDR3 is made up of 12 amino acids. The germline gives CDR1 MNHNS, CDR2 SASEGT.

This chain joins TRBV7-6 and TRBJ1-1; the D is unclear. The CDR3 consists of 11 residues. Trimming removed 1 base at V and 3 bases at J, with 0 bases between. CDR1 is SGHVS and CDR2 is FNYEAQ in the germline V gene. Here the CDR3 reads CASSLDTEAFF. CDR3 in DNA: TGTGCCAGCAGCTTAGACACTGAAGCTTTCTTT.

Details on this clone: Other DNA sequences of this sample code for an identical CDR3. V gene TRBV5-1 combines with J gene TRBJ2-2; 7 bases align to TRBD1. The V gene's germline CDR1 is SGHRS and CDR2 YFSETQ. The CDR3 consists of 14 residues. V dropped 4 bases and J dropped 5; count of bases not matched to a gene: 5. The CDR3 DNA reads TGCGCCAGCAGCGGTACAGGGGTAACCGGGGAGCTGTTTTTT. Its translation is CASSGTGVTGELFF.

Comments on this clone: The same CDR3 also results from other DNA sequences found in this sample. This chain links TRBV6-5 with TRBJ2-7, with 8 bases lining up with TRBD1. The germline gives CDR1 MNHEY, CDR2 SVGAGI. The ends lost 5 bases at V and 4 bases at J; junction bases unmatched: 1. The CDR3 is 12 amino acids. CDR3: CASSRQGYEQYF. The CDR3 DNA reads as TGTGCCAGCAGTCGACAGGGGTACGAGCAGTACTTC.

In this sample, this clone turned up once. The V gene is TRBV29-1, the J gene TRBJ1-6, with TRBD1 matching over 8 bases. The CDR3 consists of 13 residues. With 6 bases clipped from V and 7 bases from J, the junction kept 5 bases outside the gene matches. In germline, CDR1 is SQVTM, CDR2 ANQGSEA. CDR3 protein: CSVRTGINSPLHF. CDR3 bases: TGCAGCGTACGGACAGGGATAAATTCACCCCTCCACTTT.

V usage is TRBV2 and J usage is TRBJ2-7; 7 bases agree with TRBD1. Germline V gives CDR1 SNHLY, CDR2 FYNNEI. The CDR3 sequence is 14 residues long. Trimming cost V 6 bases and J 1 base; bases outside gene matches: 6. DNA for the CDR3: TGTGCCAGCAGGGCCCGGGGACAGTCCTACGAGCAGTACTTC. It translates to CASRARGQSYEQYF.

A single count supports this clone. This rearrangement joins TRBV6-5 to TRBJ1-1; no reliable D call. The CDR3 sequence is 14 residues long. V lost 0 bases and J lost 1, with 6 bases in between. Germline V gene lookup returns CDR1 MNHEY and CDR2 SVGAGI. The CDR3 coding sequence is TGTGCCAGCAGTTACTCGAGAAAGAACACTGAAGCTTTCTTT. It specifies CASSYSRKNTEAFF.

The CDR3 region is CASSVAGPNEQFF. In DNA form, the CDR3 reads TGTGCCAGCAGCGTAGCCGGGCCCAATGAGCAGTTCTTC. The chain couples TRBV9 to TRBJ2-1; D remains ambiguous. The CDR3 is made up of 13 amino acids. Germline lookup yields CDR1 SGDLS and CDR2 YYNGEE. V lost 0 bases and J 6 bases, leaving 7 bases between the germline ends. Based on the CDR3 plus reference TRBV9 and TRBJ2-1, the full variable domain is DSGVTQTPKHLITATGQRVTLRCSPRSGDLSVYWYQQSLDQGLQFLIQYYNGEERAKGNILERFSAQQFPDLHSELNLSSLELGDSALYFCASSVAGPNEQFFGPGTRLTVL.

The chain links TRBV21-1 to TRBJ1-6; the D call of TRBD1 is as the table states it, not checked on the DNA. TRBV21-1 corresponds to a pseudogene. The CDR3 totals 17 residues. CDR3 loop: CASSKGGDRDNNSPLHF. CDR3 sequence (DNA): TGTGCCAGCAGCAAAGGGGGGGACAGGGATAATAATTCACCCCTCCACTTT.

The chain joins TRBV9 to TRBJ1-4; D is undetermined. Germline V lookup: CDR1 SGDLS, CDR2 YYNGEE. This CDR3 contains 15 residues. Trimming took off 3 bases at V and 4 bases at J, with 13 bases between the two ends. The CDR3 bases are TGTGCCAGCAGCGCAACCGGGAGAGATAATGAAAAACTGTTTTTT. Translating it yields CASSATGRDNEKLFF.

The chain joins TRBV5-1 to TRBJ1-4; D unresolved. CDR3 length: 13 amino acids. Germline-derived CDR1 and CDR2 are SGHRS and YFSETQ. V was trimmed by 4 bases and J by 6 bases, leaving 10 bases between them. The CDR3 DNA follows: TGCGCCAGCAGCCAAAACATGGATGAAAAACTGTTTTTT. Protein: CASSQNMDEKLFF.

This clone was seen only a few times. The J gene is TRBJ2-7, the V gene TRBV20-1, with D unclear. CDR1 and CDR2 (germline): DFQATT, SNEGSKA (reference sequence). V lost 4 bases and J lost 6, with 10 bases in between. CDR3 length: 11 residues. The CDR3 here is CSANFQTEQYF. For the CDR3, the DNA is TGCAGTGCTAACTTCCAGACCGAGCAGTACTTC.

The V and J genes are TRBV5-6 and TRBJ2-7; maybe TRBD1 (6 bases). Germline assignment: CDR1 SGHDT and CDR2 YYEEEE. V shed 1 base and J shed 3 bases, with 11 bases lying between them. This CDR3 is built from 14 residues. CDR3 bases: TGTGCCAGCAGCTTGTCGGGACAAATCTACGAGCAGTACTTC. Protein sequence: CASSLSGQIYEQYF.

The rearrangement joins TRBV5-1 to TRBJ1-1; D not resolved. The CDR3 is made up of 11 amino acids. The germline V gene has CDR1 SGHRS and CDR2 YFSETQ. V lost 4 bases and J lost 7, with 8 bases in between. CDR3 loop: CASSELGEAFF. The CDR3 DNA reads TGCGCCAGCAGCGAACTGGGTGAAGCTTTCTTT.

This chain links TRBV5-1 with TRBJ1-5; D not resolved. CDR3 length: 15 amino acids. Germline CDR1 is SGHRS and CDR2 is YFSETQ. The V end lost 0 bases, the J end lost 0 bases, and 7 bases lay between the germline ends. This CDR3 reads CASSLGVYSNQPQHF. The CDR3 DNA sequence: TGCGCCAGCAGCTTGGGCGTTTATAGCAATCAGCCCCAGCATTTT.

The V gene is TRBV9, the J gene TRBJ1-6; possible D gene TRBD1, 6 bases. Germline loops: CDR1 SGDLS, CDR2 YYNGEE. Trimming took off 0 bases at V and 14 bases at J, with 24 bases between the two ends. This CDR3 is built from 17 residues. CDR3 region: CASSVGGGDTSYGALHF. In DNA, the CDR3 is TGTGCCAGCAGCGTAGGAGGCGGGGACACCTCCTACGGGGCCCTCCACTTT.

Points on this clone: Other DNA sequences in the same sample also yield this CDR3. The J gene is TRBJ1-5, the V gene TRBV28; a weak D match, TRBD1 (5 bases). Germline CDR1 reads MDHEN; CDR2 reads SYDVKM. Trimming took off 6 bases at V and 1 base at J, with 10 bases between the two ends. The CDR3 consists of 14 residues. CDR3 bases: TGTGCCAGCAGCTCGACAGTGAGCAATCAGCCCCAGCATTTT. It translates to CASSSTVSNQPQHF.